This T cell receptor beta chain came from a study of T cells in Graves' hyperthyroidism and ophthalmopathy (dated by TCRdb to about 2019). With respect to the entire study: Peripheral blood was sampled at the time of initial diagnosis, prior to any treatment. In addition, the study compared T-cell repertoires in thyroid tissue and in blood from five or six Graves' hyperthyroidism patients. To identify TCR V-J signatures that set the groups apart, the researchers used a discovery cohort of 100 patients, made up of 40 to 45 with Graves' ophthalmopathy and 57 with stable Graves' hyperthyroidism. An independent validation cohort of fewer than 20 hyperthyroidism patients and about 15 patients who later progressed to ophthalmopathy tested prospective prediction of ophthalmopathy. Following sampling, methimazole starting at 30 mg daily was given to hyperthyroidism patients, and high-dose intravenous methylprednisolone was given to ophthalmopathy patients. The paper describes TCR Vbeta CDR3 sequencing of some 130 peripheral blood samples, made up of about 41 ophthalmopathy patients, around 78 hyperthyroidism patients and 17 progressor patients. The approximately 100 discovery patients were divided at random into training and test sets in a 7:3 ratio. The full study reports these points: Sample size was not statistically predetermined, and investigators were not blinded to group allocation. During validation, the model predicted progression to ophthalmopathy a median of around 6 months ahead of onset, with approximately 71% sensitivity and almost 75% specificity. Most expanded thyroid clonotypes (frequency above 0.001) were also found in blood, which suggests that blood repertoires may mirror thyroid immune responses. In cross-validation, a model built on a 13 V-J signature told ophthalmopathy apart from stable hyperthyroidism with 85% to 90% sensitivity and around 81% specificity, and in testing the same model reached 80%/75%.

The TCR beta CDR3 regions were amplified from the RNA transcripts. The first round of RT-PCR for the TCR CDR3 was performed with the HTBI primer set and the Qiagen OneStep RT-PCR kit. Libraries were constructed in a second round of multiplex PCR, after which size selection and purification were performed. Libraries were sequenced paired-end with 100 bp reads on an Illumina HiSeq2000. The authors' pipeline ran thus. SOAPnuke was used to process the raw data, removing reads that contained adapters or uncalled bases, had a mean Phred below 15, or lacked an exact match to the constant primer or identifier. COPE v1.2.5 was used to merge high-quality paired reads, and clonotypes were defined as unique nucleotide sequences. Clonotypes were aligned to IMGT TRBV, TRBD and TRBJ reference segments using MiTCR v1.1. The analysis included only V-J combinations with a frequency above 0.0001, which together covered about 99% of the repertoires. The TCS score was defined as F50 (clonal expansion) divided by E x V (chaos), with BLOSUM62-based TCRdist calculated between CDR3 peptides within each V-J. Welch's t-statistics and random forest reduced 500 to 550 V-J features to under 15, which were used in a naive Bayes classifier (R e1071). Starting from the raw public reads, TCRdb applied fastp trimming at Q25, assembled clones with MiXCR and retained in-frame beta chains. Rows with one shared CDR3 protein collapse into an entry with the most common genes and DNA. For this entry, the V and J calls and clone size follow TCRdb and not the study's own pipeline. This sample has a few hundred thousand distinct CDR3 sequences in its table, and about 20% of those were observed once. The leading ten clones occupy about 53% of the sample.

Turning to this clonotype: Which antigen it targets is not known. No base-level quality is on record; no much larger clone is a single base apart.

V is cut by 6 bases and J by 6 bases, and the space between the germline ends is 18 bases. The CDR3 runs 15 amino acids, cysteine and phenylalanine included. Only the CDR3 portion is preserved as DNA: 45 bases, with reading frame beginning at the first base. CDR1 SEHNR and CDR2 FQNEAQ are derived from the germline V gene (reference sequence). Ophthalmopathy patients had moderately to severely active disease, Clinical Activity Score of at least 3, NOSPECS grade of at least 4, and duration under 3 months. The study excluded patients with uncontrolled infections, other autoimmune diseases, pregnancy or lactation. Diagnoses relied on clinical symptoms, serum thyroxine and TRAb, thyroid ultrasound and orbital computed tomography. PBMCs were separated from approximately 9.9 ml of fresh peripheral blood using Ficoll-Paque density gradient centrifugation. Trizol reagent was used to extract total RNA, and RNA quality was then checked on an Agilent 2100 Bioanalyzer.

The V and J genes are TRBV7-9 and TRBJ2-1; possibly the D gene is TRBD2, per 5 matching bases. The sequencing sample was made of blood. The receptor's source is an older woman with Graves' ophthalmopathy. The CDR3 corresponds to CASRAFRRVGNEQFF. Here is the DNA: TGTGCCAGCAGAGCCTTCCGGCGGGTGGGCAATGAGCAGTTCTTC.